The clone carrying this T cell receptor beta chain was seen only once. Amplification used 60 Vbeta primers and 13 Jbeta primers. Sequencing used immunoSEQ multiplex PCR; TCRdb keeps in-frame clones, though not all of them. The sample carries fewer than 200,000 clones, about 81% recorded once. The sample is drawn from a study of cytomegalovirus exposure and HLA in healthy donors. Sequenced material: PBMCs. The receptor's source is a woman in her thirties in good health and CMV-seronegative.

CDR3 in DNA: TGCAGCGGTAGCATCAGTGTCAATGAGCAGTTCTTC. Translation gives CSGSISVNEQFF. V is TRBV29-1 and J is TRBJ2-1; D is unclear. Trimming took off 7 bases at V and 6 bases at J, with 13 bases between the two ends. Germline V gives CDR1 SQVTM, CDR2 ANQGSEA. The CDR3 contains 12 residues.